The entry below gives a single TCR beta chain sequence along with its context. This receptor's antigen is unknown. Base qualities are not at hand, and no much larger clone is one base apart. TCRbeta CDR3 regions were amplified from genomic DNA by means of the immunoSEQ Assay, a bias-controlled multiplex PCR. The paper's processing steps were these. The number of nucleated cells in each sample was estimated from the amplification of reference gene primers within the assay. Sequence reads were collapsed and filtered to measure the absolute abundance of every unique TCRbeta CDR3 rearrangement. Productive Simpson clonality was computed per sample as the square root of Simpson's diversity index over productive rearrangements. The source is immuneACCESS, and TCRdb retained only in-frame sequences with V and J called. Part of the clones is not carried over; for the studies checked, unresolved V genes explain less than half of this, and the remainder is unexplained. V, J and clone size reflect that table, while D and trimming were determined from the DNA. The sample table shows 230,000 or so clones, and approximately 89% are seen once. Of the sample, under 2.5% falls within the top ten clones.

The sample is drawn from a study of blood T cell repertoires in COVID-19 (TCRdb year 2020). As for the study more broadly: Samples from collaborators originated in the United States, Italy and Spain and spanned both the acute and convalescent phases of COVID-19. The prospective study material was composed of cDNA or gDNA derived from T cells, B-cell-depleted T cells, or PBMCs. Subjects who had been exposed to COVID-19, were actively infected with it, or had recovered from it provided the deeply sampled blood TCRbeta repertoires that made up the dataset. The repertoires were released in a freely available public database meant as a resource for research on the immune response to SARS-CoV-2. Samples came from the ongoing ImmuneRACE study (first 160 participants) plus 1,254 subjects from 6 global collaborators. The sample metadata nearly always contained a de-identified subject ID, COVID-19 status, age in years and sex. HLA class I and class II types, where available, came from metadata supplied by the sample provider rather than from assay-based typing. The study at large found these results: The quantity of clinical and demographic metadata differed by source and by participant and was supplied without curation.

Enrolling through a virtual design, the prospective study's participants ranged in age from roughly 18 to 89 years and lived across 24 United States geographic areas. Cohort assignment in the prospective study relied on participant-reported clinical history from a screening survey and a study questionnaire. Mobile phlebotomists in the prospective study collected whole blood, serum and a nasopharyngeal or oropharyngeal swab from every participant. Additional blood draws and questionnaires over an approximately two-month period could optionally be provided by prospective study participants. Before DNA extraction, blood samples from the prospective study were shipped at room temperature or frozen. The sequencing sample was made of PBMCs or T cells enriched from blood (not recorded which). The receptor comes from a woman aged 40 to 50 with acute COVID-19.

The CDR3 reads as follows: CASSPIWQTNVLTF. The DNA reads TGTGCCAGCAGCCCGATTTGGCAGACCAACGTCCTGACTTTC. The chain uses TRBV14 and TRBJ2-6; the D gene cannot be named for sure. A distance of 12 bases separates the germline ends of V and J, which lose 4 bases and 8 bases respectively. The CDR3 contains 14 residues, cysteine and phenylalanine counted. CDR3 DNA only is kept here, 42 bases in frame from base 1. Taken from the germline V gene, the CDR1 and CDR2 loops are SGHDN and FVKESK.